This entry features one T cell receptor (beta chain) sequence. The data were taken from a study of technical replicates of blood from several donors. Sequenced by immunoSEQ multiplex PCR; TCRdb stores in-frame clones only, minus some. This table has approximately 89,000 clones, approximately 93% appearing once. The origin of this receptor is a human donor in good health. What was sequenced was T cells isolated from PBMCs.

The CDR3 nucleotides read TGTGCCACCAGCAGAGACCTCCTACAGGGGGTGAACACTGAAGCTTTCTTT. Translating it yields CATSRDLLQGVNTEAFF. This chain links TRBV15 with TRBJ1-1; 8 bases are shared with TRBD1. CDR3 size: 17 residues. Germline CDR1 is LNHNV and CDR2 is YYDKDF (reference sequence). The junction had 6 bases not matched to a gene; V was cut back by 0 bases and J by 0 bases.